This T cell receptor beta chain was obtained from a study of blood T cell repertoires in COVID-19. Background on the study: The samples span acute and convalescent COVID-19 from the United States, Italy and Spain. T cells, B-cell-depleted T cells, or PBMCs supplied cDNA or gDNA.

Followed over time, Seattle patients had been enrolled while infection was active. Original processing methods: Reference gene primer amplification in the assay estimated nucleated cell counts. Generated by immunoSEQ multiplex PCR, the TCRdb table keeps only in-frame clones and is missing some. V and J calls and clone size are given by that table; D and trimming were obtained from the DNA. The sample consists of 150,000 to 200,000 clones, around 82% of them appearing once. The V gene's germline CDR1 is SGHNT and CDR2 YYREEE (reference sequence). The CDR3 contains 16 residues. The trim removed 0 bases at V and 8 bases at J, leaving 8 bases unmatched.

The J gene is TRBJ1-4, the V gene TRBV5-4; 9 bases map to TRBD1. Sequencing was carried out using peripheral blood. This TCR was recovered from a woman aged 40 to 50 with COVID-19, enrolled during active disease. The CDR3 nucleotides read TGTGCCAGCAGCTTGGGTACGGGACAGGGTCAAGAAAAACTGTTTTTT. As protein: CASSLGTGQGQEKLFF.